This T cell receptor (beta chain) derives from a study of blood T cell repertoires in COVID-19. Some clones are missing from TCRdb's copy, which holds only in-frame ones; the method was immunoSEQ multiplex PCR. The table includes about 480,000 clones, around 89% detected once. This clone was detected only a few times. Symptom resolution, clearance, or two negative PCRs marked donors in Cohort 3 as recovered. Germline CDR1 reads GTSNPN; CDR2 reads SVGIG (reference sequence). Losses at the gene ends were 5 bases for V and 4 bases for J; bases not matched to a gene: 3. This CDR3 is 12 amino acids long. The sequence was collected from a woman aged 40 to 50 who had recovered from COVID-19. This sequence joins TRBV30 and TRBJ2-3, with 7 bases identical to TRBD1. Sequencing was done on a sample of PBMCs or T cells enriched from blood (not recorded which). The CDR3 region is CAWGQGADTQYF. The CDR3, as DNA: TGTGCCTGGGGCCAGGGGGCAGATACGCAGTATTTT.